What follows is one T cell receptor (beta chain) and its context. Only in-frame clones appear in the TCRdb table, and some are missing; sequencing was by immunoSEQ multiplex PCR. The repertoire holds approximately 130,000 clones, around 83% seen once, with 5.9% in the top ten. This record belongs to a study of blood T cell repertoires in COVID-19. Study details: Sites in the United States, Italy and Spain provided acute and convalescent COVID-19 samples.

Material for sequencing was peripheral blood. The receptor comes from an elderly man with active or convalescent COVID-19.

Written as DNA, the CDR3 is TGTGCCAGCAGCTATTCTAGCGGGGGTTACAATGAGCAGTTCTTC. This sequence encodes CASSYSSGGYNEQFF. This chain joins TRBV2 and TRBJ2-1, with 10 bases lining up with TRBD2. Germline trimming cut 6 bases from V and 4 bases from J; bases unmatched to any gene: 6. Germline V lookup: CDR1 SNHLY, CDR2 FYNNEI. The CDR3 loop spans 15 amino acids.